Presented here are 29 T cell receptor beta chains from one specimen sequenced in a study of cytotoxic CD8 clonotypes in ibrutinib-treated CLL. Sequencing was performed with immunoSEQ multiplex PCR; in TCRdb, only in-frame clones are kept and a portion is missing. The sample contains around 160,000 clones, 70% to 85% of which appear only once. This material consisted of PBMCs, taken after 12 months of ibrutinib treatment. The receptors were gathered from a human donor with chronic lymphocytic leukemia.

The V gene is TRBV7-2, the J gene TRBJ2-3, with 12 positions matching TRBD2. CDR3 length: 15 amino acids. J was trimmed by 6 bases and V by 6 bases; bases with no gene match: 7. Germline loops: CDR1 SGHTA, CDR2 FQGNSA. The CDR3 DNA reads TGTGCCAGCAGACCTGGACTAGCGGGGAGGGATACGCAGTATTTT. Translation gives CASRPGLAGRDTQYF. Looking up the rest from reference TRBV7-2 and TRBJ2-3 gives the full variable domain: GAGVSQSPSNKVTEKGKDVELRCDPISGHTALYWYRQSLGQGLEFLIYFQGNSAPDKSGLPSDRFSAERTGGSVSTLTIQRTQQEDSAVYLCASRPGLAGRDTQYFGPGTRLTVL.

The V call is TRBV28, the J call TRBJ1-6; D is undetermined. Germline loops: CDR1 MDHEN, CDR2 SYDVKM. V was pared by 4 bases and J by 9 bases, with 13 bases between. This CDR3 region has 14 residues. The CDR3 here is CASSSPLSSSPLHF. CDR3 nucleotides: TGTGCCAGCAGTTCCCCCCTCTCGAGTTCACCCCTCCACTTT. Complete variable domain (other parts from reference TRBV28 and TRBJ1-6): DVKVTQSSRYLVKRTGEKVFLECVQDMDHENMFWYRQDPGLGLRLIYFSYDVKMKEKGDIPEGYSVSREKKERFSLILESASTNQTSMYLCASSSPLSSSPLHFGNGTRLTVT.

Points on this clone: The same CDR3 arises from other DNA sequences in this sample as well. This chain joins TRBV28 and TRBJ2-7, with D hard to call. Trimming shortened V by 6 bases and J by 4 bases, and 7 bases separated the two germline ends. This CDR3 spans 11 amino acids. Germline V gene sequence: CDR1 MDHEN, CDR2 SYDVKM. The CDR3 spells CASSLGYEQYF. Here the CDR3 DNA reads TGTGCCAGCAGCCTTGGGTACGAGCAGTACTTC.

This clone was observed a single time. J is TRBJ2-3 and V is TRBV14; D might be TRBD1 or TRBD2, each matching 6 bases. The germline V and J ends were trimmed by 5 bases and 2 bases, with 14 bases remaining between them. The CDR3 is 15 amino acids. Germline lookup yields CDR1 SGHDN and CDR2 FVKESK. DNA of the CDR3: TGTGCCAGCAGCGAGGGGGGCGCCTACACAGATACGCAGTATTTT. Translation: CASSEGGAYTDTQYF.

This rearrangement joins TRBV5-1 to TRBJ1-5; no clear D gene. The length of the CDR3 is 15 residues. Germline V gene data show CDR1 as SGHRS and CDR2 as YFSETQ. Between the trimmed V and J ends, which lost 4 bases and 4 bases, there was a span of 15 bases. This chain's CDR3 is CASSLDLSGNQPQHF. CDR3 DNA sequence: TGCGCCAGCAGCCTGGACCTTTCGGGGAATCAGCCCCAGCATTTT.

V is TRBV10-1 and J is TRBJ2-7; 9 bases align to TRBD1. Germline CDR1 reads WNHNN; CDR2 reads SYGVQD (reference sequence). V shed 2 bases, J shed 6 bases, and the junction held 5 bases outside the gene matches. CDR3 length equals 14 residues. CDR3 sequence (DNA): TGCGCCAGCAGTGAGGGGACAGGGTTCTGCGAGCAGTACTTC. This sequence encodes CASSEGTGFCEQYF.

This chain joins TRBV6-5 and TRBJ2-5; D is perhaps TRBD2 (7 bases). V was pared by 4 bases and J by 7 bases, with 19 bases between. The CDR3 sequence is 15 residues long. Per germline, CDR1 MNHEY and CDR2 SVGAGI. CDR3 DNA sequence: TGTGCCAGCAGTTTAGGAGGGGGGGTGAAGGTGACCCAGTACTTC. Its protein product is CASSLGGGVKVTQYF.

This clone has just a few counts. The gene calls are TRBV11-3 and TRBJ2-6; D remains ambiguous. Germline-derived CDR1 and CDR2 are SGHNT and YENEEA. V gave up 1 base and J gave up 0 bases, with 4 bases separating them. This CDR3 is built from 15 residues. This CDR3 reads CASSLGRSGANVLTF. The DNA of the CDR3 is TGTGCCAGCAGCTTAGGCCGCTCTGGGGCCAACGTCCTGACTTTC.

The chain carries TRBV7-3 and TRBJ2-5; D perhaps matches TRBD2 (5 bases). CDR3 length: 13 amino acids. CDR1 is SGHTA and CDR2 is FQGTGA in the germline V gene. Trimming shortened V by 5 bases and J by 2 bases, and 9 bases separated the two germline ends. The CDR3 DNA reads TGTGCCAGCAGCCCCAGCGGACAAGAGACCCAGTACTTC. Amino acid sequence: CASSPSGQETQYF.

The genes are TRBV7-9 and TRBJ1-4; 10 nucleotides align to TRBD1. CDR1 SEHNR and CDR2 FQNEAQ come from the germline V gene (reference sequence). Trimming at V came to 5 bases and at J to 5 bases, leaving 8 bases not matched to a gene. There are 16 residues in the CDR3. The CDR3 is CASSPQPGQGNEKLFF. The CDR3 nucleotides are TGTGCCAGCAGCCCCCAGCCGGGACAGGGGAATGAAAAACTGTTTTTT.

V and J are TRBV5-1 and TRBJ2-5; a possible D gene is TRBD1 (6 bases). The germline gives CDR1 SGHRS, CDR2 YFSETQ. Trimming removed 0 bases at V and 9 bases at J, with 21 bases between. The CDR3 has 16 amino acids. The CDR3 nucleotides are TGCGCCAGCAGCTTGGTGGGCCCGCTGGGGGCCCGGGCCCAGTACTTC. This encodes CASSLVGPLGARAQYF.

V usage is TRBV18 and J usage is TRBJ1-1; weak D call: TRBD1 (6 bases). Per the germline V gene, CDR1 is KGHSH and CDR2 is LQKENI. The V gene lost 5 bases and the J gene lost 5 bases, with 9 bases spanning the gap. The CDR3 is 12 amino acids. CDR3 sequence: CASSTQGTEAFF. The DNA for the CDR3 is TGTGCCAGCTCAACACAGGGAACTGAAGCTTTCTTT.

The J gene is TRBJ1-1, the V gene TRBV2, with a possible D match to TRBD1 (6 bases). This CDR3 spans 13 amino acids. V was trimmed by 6 bases and J by 6 bases, leaving 14 bases between them. Germline CDR1 is SNHLY and CDR2 is FYNNEI. The CDR3: CASRADSRSEAFF. CDR3 coding DNA: TGTGCCAGCAGAGCGGACAGTCGGTCTGAAGCTTTCTTT.

This clone was detected a few times. The rearrangement links TRBV28 to TRBJ1-1, with D unclear. This CDR3 region has 11 residues. Trimming stripped 5 bases from V and 5 bases from J, with 6 bases between. Germline assignment: CDR1 MDHEN and CDR2 SYDVKM. Here the CDR3 DNA reads TGTGCCAGCAGTAGTCCGACTGAAGCTTTCTTT. Residues: CASSSPTEAFF.

The DNA for the CDR3 is TGTGCCAGCAGCCAACCCCTTGATCGTGGCAGGGGTTATGGCTACACCTTC. Translated, it gives CASSQPLDRGRGYGYTF. The chain joins TRBV4-2 to TRBJ1-2; a weak D match, TRBD1 (6 bases). The germline gives CDR1 LGHNA, CDR2 YNFKEQ. V lost 2 bases, J lost 5 bases, and 21 bases lay in between. The CDR3 loop spans 17 amino acids.

This chain links TRBV6-5 with TRBJ1-2; TRBD1 aligns across 12 bases. The CDR3 has 15 amino acids. J lost 8 bases, V lost 5 bases, and 9 bases had no gene match. Per germline, CDR1 MNHEY and CDR2 SVGAGI. The CDR3 loop is CASSPLGQGAPGYTF. The CDR3 coding sequence is TGTGCCAGCAGTCCTCTGGGACAGGGGGCGCCAGGCTACACCTTC.

The chain uses TRBV10-3 and TRBJ2-7, with no clear D. There are 15 residues in the CDR3. Germline V gene sequence: CDR1 ENHRY, CDR2 SYGVKD. V lost 3 bases to trimming and J lost 0 bases, with 12 bases between them. The CDR3 here is CAISDQIRSSYEQYF. CDR3 bases: TGTGCCATCAGTGATCAGATCCGAAGCTCCTACGAGCAGTACTTC.

The chain links TRBV4-1 to TRBJ1-1, with TRBD1 matching 8 bases. The CDR3 length is 15 residues. Germline CDR1 is MGHRA and CDR2 is YSYEKL. The J segment lost 1 base and the V segment lost 6 bases, leaving 7 bases of the junction unmatched. As DNA, the CDR3 is TGCGCCAGCAGTCTCAGCGGACAGGGGAACACTGAAGCTTTCTTT. Translated, it gives CASSLSGQGNTEAFF.

The V call is TRBV10-3, the J call TRBJ1-1; D is unresolved. Trimming pared 4 bases from V and 1 base from J, leaving 4 bases between. Germline V CDR1 and CDR2: ENHRY, SYGVKD. This CDR3 has 12 residues. Here the CDR3 reads CAISGGNTEAFF. In DNA form, the CDR3 reads TGTGCCATCAGTGGGGGGAACACTGAAGCTTTCTTT.

The genes are TRBV13 and TRBJ2-5, with D possibly being TRBD2 (5 bases). Germline lookup yields CDR1 PRHDT and CDR2 FYEKMQ (reference sequence). The length of the CDR3 is 14 residues. V lost 5 bases to trimming and J lost 4 bases, with 14 bases between them. CDR3: CASSSGEWGETQYF. CDR3 DNA sequence: TGTGCCAGCAGCAGCGGAGAGTGGGGAGAGACCCAGTACTTC.

J is TRBJ1-2 and V is TRBV7-8, with D uncertain. This CDR3 comprises 15 residues. Germline CDR1 SGHVS, CDR2 FQNEAQ. V was trimmed by 5 bases and J by 0 bases, leaving 13 bases between them. The CDR3: CASSPNQITNYGYTF. The CDR3 nucleotides read TGTGCCAGCAGCCCGAACCAAATAACTAACTATGGCTACACCTTC.

In its sample, this clone was seen once. The chain carries TRBV7-2 and TRBJ2-1; 7 nucleotides line up with TRBD2. Germline V gives CDR1 SGHTA, CDR2 FQGNSA. The CDR3 is 16 amino acids. Losses at the gene ends were 5 bases for V and 6 bases for J; bases not matched to a gene: 13. CDR3 residues: CASSVQEGRTSNEQFF. The CDR3 nucleotides read TGTGCCAGCAGCGTACAGGAAGGTCGGACTAGCAATGAGCAGTTCTTC. The full variable domain, rest sourced from reference TRBV7-2 and TRBJ2-1, is GAGVSQSPSNKVTEKGKDVELRCDPISGHTALYWYRQSLGQGLEFLIYFQGNSAPDKSGLPSDRFSAERTGGSVSTLTIQRTQQEDSAVYLCASSVQEGRTSNEQFFGPGTRLTVL.

V gene TRBV5-1 combines with J gene TRBJ2-5; a weak D match, TRBD1 (5 bases). Trimming pared 4 bases from V and 3 bases from J, leaving 16 bases between. Germline V gene data show CDR1 as SGHRS and CDR2 as YFSETQ. This CDR3 has 15 residues. CDR3 sequence reads: CASSPWQGGKETQYF. Written as DNA, the CDR3 is TGCGCCAGCAGCCCTTGGCAGGGCGGTAAAGAGACCCAGTACTTC.

V gene TRBV9 combines with J gene TRBJ2-7; D is possibly TRBD1 (6 bases). The CDR3 spans 15 residues. Looked up from germline, CDR1 is SGDLS and CDR2 is YYNGEE. The V end lost 2 bases, the J end lost 6 bases, and 18 bases lay between the germline ends. The CDR3 protein is CASSVRDTRVVEQYF. The CDR3 nucleotides read TGTGCCAGCAGCGTCCGGGACACAAGGGTTGTCGAGCAGTACTTC.

This clone was counted a few times. The chain has TRBV9 and TRBJ2-7; 8 bases align to TRBD2. Unmatched junction bases numbered 13, after V lost 3 bases and J lost 2 bases. In germline, CDR1 is SGDLS, CDR2 YYNGEE. CDR3 length: 17 amino acids. Here the CDR3 reads CASSGAGQRESPYEQYF. CDR3 sequence (DNA): TGTGCCAGCAGCGGAGCGGGCCAGCGGGAGAGTCCCTACGAGCAGTACTTC.

The J gene is TRBJ2-3, the V gene TRBV27; D not resolved. V was trimmed by 4 bases and J by 4 bases, leaving 3 bases between them. From germline, CDR1 is MNHEY and CDR2 SMNVEV (reference sequence). The CDR3 consists of 11 residues. CDR3 residues: CASSSSDTQYF. The CDR3 DNA reads TGTGCCAGCAGTTCCTCAGATACGCAGTATTTT.

This rearrangement joins TRBV7-9 to TRBJ2-5; 16 nucleotides match TRBD2. This CDR3 has 17 amino acids. Unmatched junction bases numbered 5, after V lost 2 bases and J lost 5 bases. CDR1 and CDR2 (germline): SEHNR, FQNEAQ (reference sequence). The CDR3, as DNA: TGTGCCAGCAGCTTATCTTTGGGACTAGCGGGAGGGGAGACCCAGTACTTC. It codes for CASSLSLGLAGGETQYF.

The chain carries TRBV9 and TRBJ2-1; 9 nucleotides line up with TRBD2. From germline, CDR1 is SGDLS and CDR2 YYNGEE. The ends lost 0 bases at V and 2 bases at J; junction bases unmatched: 9. The CDR3 is 18 amino acids. CDR3 sequence (DNA): TGTGCCAGCAGCGTAGCGGGACCCTTAGCGGGGGCCTACAATGAGCAGTTCTTC. This translates into CASSVAGPLAGAYNEQFF.

This chain connects TRBV6-6 to TRBJ1-1; 11 bases map to TRBD1. Losses at the gene ends were 5 bases for V and 5 bases for J; bases not matched to a gene: 4. CDR1 and CDR2 (germline): MNHNY, SVGAGI (reference sequence). The CDR3 has 14 amino acids. CDR3 sequence reads: CASSGTGGETEAFF. CDR3 DNA: TGTGCCAGCAGTGGGACAGGGGGAGAGACTGAAGCTTTCTTT.